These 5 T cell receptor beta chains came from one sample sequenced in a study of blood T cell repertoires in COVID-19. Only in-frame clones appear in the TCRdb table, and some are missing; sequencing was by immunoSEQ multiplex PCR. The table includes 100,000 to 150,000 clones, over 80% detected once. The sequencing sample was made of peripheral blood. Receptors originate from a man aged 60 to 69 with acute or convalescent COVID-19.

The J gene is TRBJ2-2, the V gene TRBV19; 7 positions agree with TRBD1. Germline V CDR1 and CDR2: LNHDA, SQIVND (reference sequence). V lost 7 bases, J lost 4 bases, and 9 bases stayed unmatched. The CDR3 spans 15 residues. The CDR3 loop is CASTQRGHGTGELFF. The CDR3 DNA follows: TGTGCCAGTACCCAAAGGGGGCACGGCACCGGGGAGCTGTTTTTT.

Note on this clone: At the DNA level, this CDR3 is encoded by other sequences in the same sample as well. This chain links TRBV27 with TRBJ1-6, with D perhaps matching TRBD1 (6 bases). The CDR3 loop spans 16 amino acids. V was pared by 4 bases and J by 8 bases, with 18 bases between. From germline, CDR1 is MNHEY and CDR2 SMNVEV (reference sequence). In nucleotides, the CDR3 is TGTGCCAGCAGTTCTAGAGGGGGACCTAGAGATTCACCCCTCCACTTT. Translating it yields CASSSRGGPRDSPLHF.

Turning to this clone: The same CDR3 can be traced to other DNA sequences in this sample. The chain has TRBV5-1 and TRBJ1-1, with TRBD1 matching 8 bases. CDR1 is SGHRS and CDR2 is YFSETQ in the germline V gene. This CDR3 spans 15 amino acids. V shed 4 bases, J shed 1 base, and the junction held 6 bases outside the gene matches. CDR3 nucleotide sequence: TGCGCCAGCAGCCTGCCCGGGACAGGGAACACTGAAGCTTTCTTT. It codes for CASSLPGTGNTEAFF.

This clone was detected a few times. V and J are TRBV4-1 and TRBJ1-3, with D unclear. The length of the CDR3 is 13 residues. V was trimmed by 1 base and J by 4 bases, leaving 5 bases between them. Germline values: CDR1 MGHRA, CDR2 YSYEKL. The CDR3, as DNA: TGCGCCAGCAGCCAAGTCTTGGGAAACACCATATATTTT. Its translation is CASSQVLGNTIYF.

The DNA of the CDR3 is TGTGCCAGCAGCTCCCAGGGAAGGGGGCTCTTCTTC. Translated, it gives CASSSQGRGLFF. The chain recombines TRBV11-3 with TRBJ2-1; 7 positions agree with TRBD1. Germline CDR1 SGHNT, CDR2 YENEEA. This CDR3 has 12 amino acids. The trim removed 4 bases at V and 16 bases at J, leaving 10 bases unmatched.